The next 17 T cell receptor beta chains were all read from a single sample in a study of blood T cell repertoires in COVID-19. The table came from immunoSEQ multiplex PCR; TCRdb's copy has only in-frame clones and leaves some out. Of hundreds of thousands of clones in the sample, roughly 90% were seen once. Specimen: peripheral blood. The receptor set was obtained from a young woman with COVID-19, enrolled during active disease.

The V call is TRBV18, the J call TRBJ2-2; 8 nucleotides line up with TRBD2. With 3 bases clipped from V and 2 bases from J, the junction kept 5 bases outside the gene matches. This CDR3 is 16 amino acids long. CDR1 and CDR2 from the germline V gene are KGHSH and LQKENI. The CDR3 nucleotides read TGTGCCAGCTCACCCCGTAGCGGGGTAAACACCGGGGAGCTGTTTTTT. Its protein product is CASSPRSGVNTGELFF.

To note about this clone: The junction differs from germline at one of its ends, possibly a read error. This sequence joins TRBV7-7 and TRBJ2-1; 8 bases fit TRBD2. The CDR3 spans 15 residues. From germline, CDR1 is SSHAT and CDR2 FNYEAQ (reference sequence). The CDR3 DNA is TGTGCTAGCAGCTTTACGGGGGGGCCCTACAATGAGCAGTTCTTC. Its protein is CASSFTGGPYNEQFF.

To note about this clone: The sample has other DNA sequences that encode this CDR3 too. The chain has TRBV5-1 and TRBJ1-4; TRBD1 is a possible D gene (5 bases). With 0 bases removed from V and 0 bases from J, the gap between germline ends came to 9 bases. The CDR3 totals 16 residues. CDR1 is SGHRS, CDR2 YFSETQ, per germline. The CDR3 sequence is CASSLGTGATNEKLFF. As DNA, the CDR3 is TGCGCCAGCAGCTTGGGAACAGGAGCAACTAATGAAAAACTGTTTTTT.

This sequence joins TRBV6-5 and TRBJ1-5; maybe TRBD1 (5 bases). Germline CDR1 and CDR2: MNHEY and SVGAGI. This CDR3 has 14 amino acids. V was pared by 0 bases and J by 10 bases, with 13 bases between. The CDR3 here is CASSYSAGSKPQHF. The CDR3 DNA reads as TGTGCCAGCAGTTACTCGGCAGGGTCTAAACCCCAGCATTTT.

The J gene is TRBJ1-2, the V gene TRBV14; TRBD1 agrees at 8 bases. With V trimmed by 5 bases and J by 3 bases, 2 bases remained unmatched. This CDR3 region has 13 residues. Germline CDR1 SGHDN, CDR2 FVKESK. The DNA for the CDR3 is TGTGCCAGCAGCTCGACAGGGGACTATGGCTACACCTTC. Its translation is CASSSTGDYGYTF.

The chain has TRBV6-2 or TRBV6-3 and TRBJ2-1, with 12 bases that match TRBD2. CDR1 and CDR2 (germline): MNHEY, SVGEGT. V was clipped by 0 bases and J by 0 bases; unmatched bases: 6. The CDR3 contains 19 residues. CDR3: CASSYSGLAGPISYNEQFF. The CDR3 region has the DNA TGTGCCAGCAGTTACTCTGGACTAGCGGGACCAATCTCCTACAATGAGCAGTTCTTC.

This chain's CDR3 is CASSLRGLWVDEQFF. The CDR3 DNA sequence: TGCGCCAGCAGCCTACGAGGGCTCTGGGTCGATGAGCAGTTCTTC. This chain connects TRBV4-3 to TRBJ2-1; D may be TRBD2 (5 bases). Looked up from germline, CDR1 is LGHNA and CDR2 is YSLEER. With 4 bases removed from V and 8 bases from J, the gap between germline ends came to 18 bases. This CDR3 contains 15 residues.

The V and J genes are TRBV10-2 and TRBJ2-1, with D unclear. Trimming removed 3 bases from V and 3 bases from J, with 3 bases in between. CDR3 size: 12 residues. From germline, CDR1 is WSHSY and CDR2 SAAADI. As DNA, the CDR3 is TGCGCCAGCAGTGATAACTACAATGAGCAGTTCTTC. It codes for CASSDNYNEQFF.

The chain joins TRBV4-1 to TRBJ1-1; 7 nucleotides line up with TRBD1. The germline CDR1 and CDR2 sequences are MGHRA and YSYEKL. The ends lost 1 base at V and 1 base at J; junction bases unmatched: 9. The CDR3 has 17 amino acids. CDR3 DNA: TGCGCCAGCAGCCAAGGACAGGGTACCTTCGGGAACACTGAAGCTTTCTTT. Translation gives CASSQGQGTFGNTEAFF.

V is TRBV6-2 or TRBV6-3 and J is TRBJ2-1; possibly TRBD1 for D (8 bases). The CDR3 contains 16 residues. The V end lost 5 bases, the J end lost 2 bases, and 16 bases lay between the germline ends. From germline, CDR1 is MNHEY and CDR2 SVGEGT. The CDR3 DNA reads as TGTGCCAGCAGTGACCAGCGGGACAGGCCCTACAATGAGCAGTTCTTC. It yields the protein CASSDQRDRPYNEQFF.

This clone showed up just once. The sample carries other DNA sequences with the same CDR3. The chain is built from TRBV27 and TRBJ1-5; maybe TRBD1 (6 bases). The CDR3 length is 13 residues. V lost 6 bases and J 1 base, leaving 7 bases between the germline ends. The germline V gene has CDR1 MNHEY and CDR2 SMNVEV (reference sequence). The CDR3 DNA reads as TGTGCCAGCAGAGGGGGAAGCAATCAGCCCCAGCATTTT. This encodes CASRGGSNQPQHF.

As to this clone: Other nucleotide sequences in the sample specify the same CDR3. The chain has TRBV5-1 and TRBJ2-2, with a possible D match to TRBD1 (5 bases). V lost 0 bases to trimming and J lost 1 base, with 7 bases between them. The CDR3 runs to 15 residues. The germline V gene encodes CDR1 SGHRS and CDR2 YFSETQ. Written as DNA, the CDR3 is TGCGCCAGCAGCTTGGCTACAGGGAACACCGGGGAGCTGTTTTTT. Translating it yields CASSLATGNTGELFF.

The chain couples TRBV21-1 to TRBJ2-5; the table calls TRBD2, which could not be checked here. TRBV21-1 is labeled a pseudogene. There are 14 residues in the CDR3. Here the CDR3 reads CASSARPAQETQYF. Written as DNA, the CDR3 is TGTGCCAGCAGCGCTAGGCCCGCTCAAGAGACCCAGTACTTC.

The chain couples TRBV4-1 to TRBJ1-2; D gene uncertain. Per the germline V gene, CDR1 is MGHRA and CDR2 is YSYEKL. The CDR3 is 15 residues long. V lost 2 bases to trimming and J lost 4 bases, with 14 bases between them. The CDR3 DNA is TGCGCCAGCAGCCAATTGCCAAATCCTACCTATGGCTACACCTTC. It specifies CASSQLPNPTYGYTF.

The V gene is TRBV18, the J gene TRBJ2-5; possibly TRBD1 for D (6 bases). Germline V gives CDR1 KGHSH, CDR2 LQKENI. Trimming shortened V by 0 bases and J by 2 bases, and 7 bases separated the two germline ends. The CDR3 totals 14 residues. CDR3 amino acids: CASSPPGTQETQYF. The CDR3 DNA follows: TGTGCCAGCTCACCACCGGGGACACAAGAGACCCAGTACTTC.

V and J are TRBV3-1 (or the pseudogene TRBV3-2) and TRBJ1-2; D not resolved. Deletions cut 0 bases from V and 8 bases from J, with 13 bases between. Per the germline V gene, CDR1 is LGHDT and CDR2 is YNNKEL (reference sequence). The CDR3 loop spans 14 amino acids. CDR3 DNA sequence: TGTGCCAGCAGCCAAGATCTGGCGGTTCAGGGCTACACCTTC. Translation: CASSQDLAVQGYTF.

This chain links TRBV29-1 with TRBJ1-5, with D possibly being TRBD1 (5 bases). Looked up from germline, CDR1 is SQVTM and CDR2 is ANQGSEA. Trimming shortened V by 6 bases and J by 6 bases, and 12 bases separated the two germline ends. This CDR3 has 12 amino acids. CDR3 amino acids: CSVVGQGQPQHF. CDR3 nucleotides: TGCAGCGTAGTCGGGCAGGGTCAGCCCCAGCATTTT.